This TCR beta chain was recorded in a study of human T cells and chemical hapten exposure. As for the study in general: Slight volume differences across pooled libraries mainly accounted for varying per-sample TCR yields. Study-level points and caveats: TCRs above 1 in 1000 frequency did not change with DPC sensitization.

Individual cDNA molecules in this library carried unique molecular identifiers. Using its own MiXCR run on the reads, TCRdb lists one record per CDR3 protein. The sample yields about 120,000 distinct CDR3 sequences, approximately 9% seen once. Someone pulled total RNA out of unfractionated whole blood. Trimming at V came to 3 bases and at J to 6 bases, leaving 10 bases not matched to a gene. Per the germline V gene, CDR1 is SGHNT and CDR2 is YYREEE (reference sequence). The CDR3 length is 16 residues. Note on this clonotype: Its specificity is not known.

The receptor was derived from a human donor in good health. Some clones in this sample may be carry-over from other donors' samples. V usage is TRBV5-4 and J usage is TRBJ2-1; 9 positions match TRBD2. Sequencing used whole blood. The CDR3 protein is CASSSKQGGRGNEQFF. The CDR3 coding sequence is TGTGCCAGCAGCTCAAAACAGGGCGGGAGGGGCAATGAGCAGTTCTTC.